These 27 T cell receptor beta chains were sequenced from one sample in a study of blood T cell repertoires in COVID-19. Sequencing was performed with immunoSEQ multiplex PCR; in TCRdb, only in-frame clones are kept and a portion is missing. The sample lists some 77,000 clones, roughly four fifths occurring once. The sequencing input was peripheral blood. Every receptor here comes from a woman in her 70s with acute or convalescent COVID-19.

The chain joins TRBV19 to TRBJ1-1; D perhaps matches TRBD1 (5 bases). The germline V gene has CDR1 LNHDA and CDR2 SQIVND (reference sequence). The CDR3 runs to 13 residues. V was clipped by 3 bases and J by 3 bases, with 8 bases between them. The CDR3: CASSIRVDTEAFF. CDR3 nucleotides: TGTGCCAGTAGTATCAGGGTGGACACTGAAGCTTTCTTT.

V usage is TRBV5-6 and J usage is TRBJ1-4; D not resolved. The CDR3 has 14 amino acids. V lost 1 base and J 3 bases, leaving 7 bases between the germline ends. Germline V gene lookup returns CDR1 SGHDT and CDR2 YYEEEE. The CDR3 is CASSLWGANEKLFF. In DNA form, the CDR3 reads TGTGCCAGCAGCTTGTGGGGAGCTAATGAAAAACTGTTTTTT.

The J gene is TRBJ1-4, the V gene TRBV4-2; a possible D gene is TRBD1 (6 bases). CDR1 and CDR2 from the germline V gene are LGHNA and YNFKEQ. V was clipped by 0 bases and J by 3 bases, with 11 bases between them. The CDR3 runs to 16 residues. The CDR3 DNA reads as TGTGCCAGCAGCCAAGATCTGGGGGCGGCTAATGAAAAACTGTTTTTT. Translation gives CASSQDLGAANEKLFF.

The rearrangement uses TRBV4-2 and TRBJ2-5, with 7 nucleotides matching TRBD2. The CDR3 length is 15 residues. V lost 1 base and J lost 7; bases outside the gene matches: 9. Germline CDR1 is LGHNA and CDR2 is YNFKEQ. In DNA, the CDR3 is TGTGCCAGCAGCCAAGCGGACTTCACGGGAGGGACCCAGTACTTC. As protein: CASSQADFTGGTQYF.

The CDR3: CASSPVQGYEQYF. DNA of the CDR3: TGTGCCAGCTCACCCGTCCAGGGCTACGAGCAGTACTTC. This chain connects TRBV18 to TRBJ2-7; a possible D gene is TRBD1 (5 bases). This CDR3 region has 13 residues. The germline V gene encodes CDR1 KGHSH and CDR2 LQKENI. V was trimmed by 3 bases and J by 3 bases, leaving 9 bases between them.

The rearrangement links TRBV7-2 to TRBJ1-5; D gene uncertain. V was shortened by 5 bases and J by 3 bases, with 11 bases between the two germline ends. Germline CDR1 and CDR2: SGHTA and FQGNSA. The CDR3 spans 14 residues. CDR3 coding DNA: TGTGCCAGCAGCCCACCCCAGGTCAATCAGCCCCAGCATTTT. Translating it yields CASSPPQVNQPQHF.

This chain connects TRBV11-3 to TRBJ2-5, with 8 bases identical to TRBD2. The CDR3 has 18 residues. Losses at the gene ends were 0 bases for V and 1 base for J; bases not matched to a gene: 10. Germline assignment: CDR1 SGHNT and CDR2 YENEEA. For the CDR3, the DNA is TGTGCCAGCAGCTTAGACGGGTGGCGCGGGAGGACCCAAGAGACCCAGTACTTC. The encoded protein is CASSLDGWRGRTQETQYF.

This rearrangement joins TRBV5-5 to TRBJ1-1; D perhaps matches TRBD1 (5 bases). Germline-derived CDR1 and CDR2 are SGHKS and YYEKEE (reference sequence). Deletions cut 0 bases from V and 11 bases from J, with 17 bases between. The CDR3 length is 14 residues. The CDR3 nucleotides are TGTGCCAGCAGCTTGGGGGACTCCCGAGTGACGGCTTTCTTT. This sequence encodes CASSLGDSRVTAFF.

V gene TRBV3-1 (or the pseudogene TRBV3-2) combines with J gene TRBJ2-1; TRBD2 agrees at 10 bases. V lost 4 bases and J lost 11; bases outside the gene matches: 5. This CDR3 comprises 13 residues. Germline V lookup: CDR1 LGHDT, CDR2 YNNKEL (reference sequence). CDR3 in amino acids: CASSRWTSGKQFF. The CDR3 DNA reads as TGTGCCAGCAGCCGCTGGACTAGCGGAAAGCAGTTCTTC.

This clone was picked up a small number of times. The chain carries TRBV9 and TRBJ1-5, with D possibly being TRBD1 (6 bases). Germline V gene lookup returns CDR1 SGDLS and CDR2 YYNGEE. CDR3 size: 14 residues. V dropped 6 bases and J dropped 5 bases, with 15 bases sitting between them. The CDR3 protein is CASNNGGTYQPQHF. CDR3 sequence (DNA): TGTGCCAGCAACAATGGGGGCACCTATCAGCCCCAGCATTTT.

The V call is TRBV9, the J call TRBJ1-3, with a weak D call TRBD1 (6 bases). The V and J ends lost 3 bases and 3 bases respectively, with 22 bases between them. The germline V gene has CDR1 SGDLS and CDR2 YYNGEE. This CDR3 has 18 amino acids. The CDR3 protein is CASSGEKRRGTSGNTIYF. CDR3 DNA sequence: TGTGCCAGCAGCGGAGAAAAGAGAAGGGGGACGAGTGGAAACACCATATATTTT.

J is TRBJ1-1 and V is TRBV3-1 (or the pseudogene TRBV3-2), with 8 bases aligning to TRBD1. The CDR3 consists of 14 residues. The V segment lost 5 bases and the J segment 1 base; nucleotides outside the gene matches: 3. Per the germline V gene, CDR1 is LGHDT and CDR2 is YNNKEL (reference sequence). CDR3 protein: CASSRDRSNTEAFF. Here the CDR3 DNA reads TGTGCCAGCAGCAGGGACAGGTCGAACACTGAAGCTTTCTTT.

The rearrangement links TRBV3-1 (or the pseudogene TRBV3-2) to TRBJ1-2; a weak D match, TRBD1 (6 bases). V was trimmed by 6 bases and J by 6 bases, leaving 17 bases between them. CDR3 size: 14 residues. Germline V gene lookup returns CDR1 LGHDT and CDR2 YNNKEL (reference sequence). CDR3 protein: CASSLRQGRDGYTF. CDR3 nucleotides: TGTGCCAGCAGTCTCCGGCAGGGGAGGGATGGCTACACCTTC.

This clone occurred once. The V and J genes are TRBV3-1 (or the pseudogene TRBV3-2) and TRBJ1-3; 8 nucleotides align to TRBD1. The CDR3 length is 13 residues. Unmatched junction bases numbered 2, after V lost 7 bases and J lost 3 bases. Germline V gene lookup returns CDR1 LGHDT and CDR2 YNNKEL (reference sequence). The CDR3 loop reads CASTDRGGNTIYF. The CDR3, as DNA: TGTGCCAGCACCGACAGGGGTGGAAACACCATATATTTT.

CDR3 residues: CASSYRGGSTGELFF. CDR3 DNA: TGCGCCAGCAGCTATCGAGGTGGTTCCACCGGGGAGCTGTTTTTT. This sequence joins TRBV5-1 and TRBJ2-2; D is unresolved. V lost 3 bases to trimming and J lost 4 bases, with 13 bases between them. The CDR3 contains 15 residues. Germline assignment: CDR1 SGHRS and CDR2 YFSETQ.

In its sample, this clone was seen once. V gene TRBV3-1 (or the pseudogene TRBV3-2) combines with J gene TRBJ2-7; TRBD2 matches at 10 bases. The length of the CDR3 is 14 residues. V lost 2 bases to trimming and J lost 6 bases; unmatched junction nucleotides: 4. Germline lookup yields CDR1 LGHDT and CDR2 YNNKEL (reference sequence). CDR3 loop: CASSQQASGGEQYF. CDR3 coding DNA: TGTGCCAGCAGCCAACAGGCTAGCGGGGGCGAGCAGTACTTC.

Notes on this clone: Relative to the germline gene, one junction end is altered; a read error may explain this. This chain uses TRBV7-7 with TRBJ2-5; 12 bases line up with TRBD2. Germline CDR1 SSHAT, CDR2 FNYEAQ (reference sequence). This CDR3 is built from 15 residues. Here the CDR3 reads CASSLTSGSVETQYF. The DNA of the CDR3 is TGTGCTAGCAGCTTGACTAGCGGGAGTGTGGAGACCCAGTACTTC.

The V gene is TRBV5-8, the J gene TRBJ2-1; TRBD1 matches 11 bases. Losses at the gene ends were 2 bases for V and 7 bases for J; bases not matched to a gene: 5. CDR3 size: 15 residues. Germline V gene sequence: CDR1 SGHTS, CDR2 YDEGEE. The CDR3 nucleotides are TGTGCCAGCAGCTTTAATGGACAGGGGGCGAATGAGCAGTTCTTC. As protein: CASSFNGQGANEQFF.

This clone was seen a handful of times. The chain employs TRBV27 and TRBJ1-1; TRBD1 aligns across 7 bases. The V gene's germline CDR1 is MNHEY and CDR2 SMNVEV (reference sequence). The J segment lost 6 bases and the V segment lost 6 bases, leaving 4 bases of the junction unmatched. The CDR3 is made up of 12 amino acids. CDR3 sequence reads: CASRGTDPEAFF. CDR3 coding DNA: TGTGCCAGCAGGGGGACAGACCCTGAAGCTTTCTTT.

This clone showed up just once. The chain links TRBV11-3 to TRBJ2-5, with TRBD2 as a possible D gene (6 bases). V gave up 5 bases and J gave up 4 bases, with 26 bases separating them. Germline V CDR1 and CDR2: SGHNT, YENEEA. The CDR3 is 18 residues long. The CDR3 is CASSPRAAAGPEGETQYF. The CDR3 DNA sequence: TGTGCCAGCAGCCCGCGCGCCGCTGCCGGGCCGGAGGGAGAGACCCAGTACTTC.

V usage is TRBV24-1 and J usage is TRBJ2-1; 11 bases line up with TRBD2. V gave up 1 base and J gave up 8 bases; unmatched junction bases: 6. The CDR3 loop spans 16 amino acids. CDR1 is KGHDR, CDR2 SFDVKD, per germline. CDR3 sequence reads: CATSDFLAGGHHEQFF. The CDR3 DNA sequence: TGTGCCACCAGTGATTTCCTAGCGGGAGGACATCATGAGCAGTTCTTC.

This clone was found a few times. The J gene is TRBJ2-7, the V gene TRBV27, with D possibly being TRBD2 (5 bases). Germline V CDR1 and CDR2: MNHEY, SMNVEV (reference sequence). The CDR3 runs to 13 residues. The CDR3 DNA reads as TGTGCTACTTCGGGATATGCTTCGCGGGAGCAGTACTTC. Its protein product is CATSGYASREQYF.

This clone showed up just once. V and J are TRBV4-1 and TRBJ2-1, with D perhaps matching TRBD2 (6 bases). Looked up from germline, CDR1 is MGHRA and CDR2 is YSYEKL. Between the trimmed V and J ends, which lost 2 bases and 7 bases, there was a span of 12 bases. CDR3 length: 14 amino acids. The CDR3 spells CASSQSEEGNEQFF. The CDR3 coding sequence is TGCGCCAGCAGCCAATCCGAGGAGGGGAATGAGCAGTTCTTC.

This chain connects TRBV7-6 to TRBJ1-1; TRBD1 might be the D (5 bases). This CDR3 contains 15 residues. V lost 5 bases and J lost 0, with 13 bases in between. CDR1 and CDR2 from the germline V gene are SGHVS and FNYEAQ. CDR3 protein: CASSANRNMNTEAFF. Here the CDR3 DNA reads TGTGCCAGCAGCGCAAACAGGAATATGAACACTGAAGCTTTCTTT.

The V and J genes are TRBV15 and TRBJ2-2; 7 bases fit TRBD1. Losses at the gene ends were 1 base for V and 3 bases for J; bases not matched to a gene: 2. The germline V gene has CDR1 LNHNV and CDR2 YYDKDF (reference sequence). The CDR3 is made up of 15 amino acids. The CDR3 DNA reads as TGTGCCACCAGCAGAGTGACAGGGTACACCGGGGAGCTGTTTTTT. Amino acid sequence: CATSRVTGYTGELFF.

The chain joins TRBV7-9 to TRBJ1-2; weak D call: TRBD1 (6 bases). Trimming stripped 4 bases from V and 4 bases from J, with 22 bases between. Germline V gene data show CDR1 as SEHNR and CDR2 as FQNEAQ (reference sequence). This CDR3 region has 17 residues. CDR3 residues: CASSSSRDTEVFYGYTF. The CDR3 DNA sequence: TGTGCCAGCAGCTCATCCCGGGACACCGAGGTCTTCTATGGCTACACCTTC. Full variable domain (remainder filled in from reference TRBV7-9 and TRBJ1-2): DTGVSQNPRHKITKRGQNVTFRCDPISEHNRLYWYRQTLGQGPEFLTYFQNEAQLEKSRLLSDRFSAERPKGSFSTLEIQRTEQGDSAMYLCASSSSRDTEVFYGYTFGSGTRLTVV.

The gene calls are TRBV5-1 and TRBJ2-2; no firm D call. The ends were cut back, 0 bases at V and 2 bases at J, with 8 bases in the middle. Germline V gene data show CDR1 as SGHRS and CDR2 as YFSETQ. The CDR3 consists of 15 residues. In nucleotides, the CDR3 is TGCGCCAGCAGCTTGGACCCAGTCAACACCGGGGAGCTGTTTTTT. Its protein is CASSLDPVNTGELFF.